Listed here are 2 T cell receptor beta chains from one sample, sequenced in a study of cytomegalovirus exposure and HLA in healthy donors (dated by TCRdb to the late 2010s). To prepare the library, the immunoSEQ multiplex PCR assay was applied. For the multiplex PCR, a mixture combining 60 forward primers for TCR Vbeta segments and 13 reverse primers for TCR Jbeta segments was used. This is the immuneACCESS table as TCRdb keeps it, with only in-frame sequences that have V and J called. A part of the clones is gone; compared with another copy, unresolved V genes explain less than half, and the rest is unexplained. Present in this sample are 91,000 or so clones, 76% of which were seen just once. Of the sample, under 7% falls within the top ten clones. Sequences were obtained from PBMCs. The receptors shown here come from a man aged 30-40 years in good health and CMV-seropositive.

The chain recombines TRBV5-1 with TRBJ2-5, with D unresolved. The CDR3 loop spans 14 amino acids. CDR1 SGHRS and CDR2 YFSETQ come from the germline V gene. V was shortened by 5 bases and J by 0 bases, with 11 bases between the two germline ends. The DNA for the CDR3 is TGCGCCAGCAGGCCCGTCACAAACCAAGAGACCCAGTACTTC. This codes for CASRPVTNQETQYF.

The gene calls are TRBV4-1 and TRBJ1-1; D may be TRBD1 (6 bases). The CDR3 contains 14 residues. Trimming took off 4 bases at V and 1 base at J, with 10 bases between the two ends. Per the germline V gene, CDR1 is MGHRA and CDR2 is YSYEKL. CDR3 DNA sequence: TGCGCCAGCAGCCGGCGGACAGCGAACACTGAAGCTTTCTTT. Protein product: CASSRRTANTEAFF.